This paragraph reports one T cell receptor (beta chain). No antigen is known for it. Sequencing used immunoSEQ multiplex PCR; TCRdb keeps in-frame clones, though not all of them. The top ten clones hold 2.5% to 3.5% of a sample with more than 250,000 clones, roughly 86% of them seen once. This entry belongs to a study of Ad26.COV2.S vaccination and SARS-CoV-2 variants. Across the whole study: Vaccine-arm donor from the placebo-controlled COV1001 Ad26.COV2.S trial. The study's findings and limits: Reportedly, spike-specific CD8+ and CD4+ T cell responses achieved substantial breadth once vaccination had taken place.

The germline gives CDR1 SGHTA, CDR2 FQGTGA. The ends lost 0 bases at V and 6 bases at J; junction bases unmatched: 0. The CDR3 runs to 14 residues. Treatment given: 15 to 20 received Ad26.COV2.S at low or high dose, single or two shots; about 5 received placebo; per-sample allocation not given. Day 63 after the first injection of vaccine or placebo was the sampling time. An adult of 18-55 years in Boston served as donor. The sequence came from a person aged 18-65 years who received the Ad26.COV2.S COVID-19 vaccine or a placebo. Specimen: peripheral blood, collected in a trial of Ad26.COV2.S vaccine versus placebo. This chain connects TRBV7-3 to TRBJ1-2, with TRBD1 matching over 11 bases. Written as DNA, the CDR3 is TGTGCCAGCAGCTTAACGGGACAGGGGGATGGCTACACCTTC. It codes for CASSLTGQGDGYTF.